This TCR beta chain was obtained from a study of beta chain features in type 1 diabetes. Per donor, one heparinised blood draw averaged around 0.12 L. This CDR3 region has 9 residues. Germline CDR1 is SGHRS and CDR2 is YFSETQ. Trimming took off 7 bases at V and 5 bases at J, with 3 bases between the two ends. Isolated RNA was reverse transcribed in full, so expressed TCRB transcripts were sequenced. TCRdb's table, derived via immunoSEQ multiplex PCR, lists solely in-frame clones and lacks some. The sample consists of almost 350,000 clones, roughly 8% of them appearing once. The chain uses TRBV5-1 and TRBJ2-5; D ambiguous. The sequenced sample consisted of central memory CD4+ T cells from blood. The TCR sequence derives from a young woman in good health. The CDR3 DNA follows: TGCGCCAGCGGGGAGACCCAGTACTTC. This codes for CASGETQYF.